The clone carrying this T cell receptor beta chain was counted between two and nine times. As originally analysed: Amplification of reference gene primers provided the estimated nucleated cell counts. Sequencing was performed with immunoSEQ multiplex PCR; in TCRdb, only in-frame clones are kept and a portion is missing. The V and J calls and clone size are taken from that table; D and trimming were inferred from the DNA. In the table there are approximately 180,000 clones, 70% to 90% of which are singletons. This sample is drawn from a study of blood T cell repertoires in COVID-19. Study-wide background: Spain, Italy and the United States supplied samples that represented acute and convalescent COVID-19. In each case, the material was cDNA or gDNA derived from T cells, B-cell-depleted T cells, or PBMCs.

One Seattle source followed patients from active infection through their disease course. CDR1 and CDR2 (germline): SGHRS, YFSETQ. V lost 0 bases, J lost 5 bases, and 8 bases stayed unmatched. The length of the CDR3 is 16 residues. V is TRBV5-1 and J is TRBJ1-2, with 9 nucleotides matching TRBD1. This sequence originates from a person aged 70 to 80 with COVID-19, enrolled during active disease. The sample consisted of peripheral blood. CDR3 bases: TGCGCCAGCAGCTTGGCGCCGGGACAGGGCGGATATGGCTACACCTTC. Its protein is CASSLAPGQGGYGYTF.